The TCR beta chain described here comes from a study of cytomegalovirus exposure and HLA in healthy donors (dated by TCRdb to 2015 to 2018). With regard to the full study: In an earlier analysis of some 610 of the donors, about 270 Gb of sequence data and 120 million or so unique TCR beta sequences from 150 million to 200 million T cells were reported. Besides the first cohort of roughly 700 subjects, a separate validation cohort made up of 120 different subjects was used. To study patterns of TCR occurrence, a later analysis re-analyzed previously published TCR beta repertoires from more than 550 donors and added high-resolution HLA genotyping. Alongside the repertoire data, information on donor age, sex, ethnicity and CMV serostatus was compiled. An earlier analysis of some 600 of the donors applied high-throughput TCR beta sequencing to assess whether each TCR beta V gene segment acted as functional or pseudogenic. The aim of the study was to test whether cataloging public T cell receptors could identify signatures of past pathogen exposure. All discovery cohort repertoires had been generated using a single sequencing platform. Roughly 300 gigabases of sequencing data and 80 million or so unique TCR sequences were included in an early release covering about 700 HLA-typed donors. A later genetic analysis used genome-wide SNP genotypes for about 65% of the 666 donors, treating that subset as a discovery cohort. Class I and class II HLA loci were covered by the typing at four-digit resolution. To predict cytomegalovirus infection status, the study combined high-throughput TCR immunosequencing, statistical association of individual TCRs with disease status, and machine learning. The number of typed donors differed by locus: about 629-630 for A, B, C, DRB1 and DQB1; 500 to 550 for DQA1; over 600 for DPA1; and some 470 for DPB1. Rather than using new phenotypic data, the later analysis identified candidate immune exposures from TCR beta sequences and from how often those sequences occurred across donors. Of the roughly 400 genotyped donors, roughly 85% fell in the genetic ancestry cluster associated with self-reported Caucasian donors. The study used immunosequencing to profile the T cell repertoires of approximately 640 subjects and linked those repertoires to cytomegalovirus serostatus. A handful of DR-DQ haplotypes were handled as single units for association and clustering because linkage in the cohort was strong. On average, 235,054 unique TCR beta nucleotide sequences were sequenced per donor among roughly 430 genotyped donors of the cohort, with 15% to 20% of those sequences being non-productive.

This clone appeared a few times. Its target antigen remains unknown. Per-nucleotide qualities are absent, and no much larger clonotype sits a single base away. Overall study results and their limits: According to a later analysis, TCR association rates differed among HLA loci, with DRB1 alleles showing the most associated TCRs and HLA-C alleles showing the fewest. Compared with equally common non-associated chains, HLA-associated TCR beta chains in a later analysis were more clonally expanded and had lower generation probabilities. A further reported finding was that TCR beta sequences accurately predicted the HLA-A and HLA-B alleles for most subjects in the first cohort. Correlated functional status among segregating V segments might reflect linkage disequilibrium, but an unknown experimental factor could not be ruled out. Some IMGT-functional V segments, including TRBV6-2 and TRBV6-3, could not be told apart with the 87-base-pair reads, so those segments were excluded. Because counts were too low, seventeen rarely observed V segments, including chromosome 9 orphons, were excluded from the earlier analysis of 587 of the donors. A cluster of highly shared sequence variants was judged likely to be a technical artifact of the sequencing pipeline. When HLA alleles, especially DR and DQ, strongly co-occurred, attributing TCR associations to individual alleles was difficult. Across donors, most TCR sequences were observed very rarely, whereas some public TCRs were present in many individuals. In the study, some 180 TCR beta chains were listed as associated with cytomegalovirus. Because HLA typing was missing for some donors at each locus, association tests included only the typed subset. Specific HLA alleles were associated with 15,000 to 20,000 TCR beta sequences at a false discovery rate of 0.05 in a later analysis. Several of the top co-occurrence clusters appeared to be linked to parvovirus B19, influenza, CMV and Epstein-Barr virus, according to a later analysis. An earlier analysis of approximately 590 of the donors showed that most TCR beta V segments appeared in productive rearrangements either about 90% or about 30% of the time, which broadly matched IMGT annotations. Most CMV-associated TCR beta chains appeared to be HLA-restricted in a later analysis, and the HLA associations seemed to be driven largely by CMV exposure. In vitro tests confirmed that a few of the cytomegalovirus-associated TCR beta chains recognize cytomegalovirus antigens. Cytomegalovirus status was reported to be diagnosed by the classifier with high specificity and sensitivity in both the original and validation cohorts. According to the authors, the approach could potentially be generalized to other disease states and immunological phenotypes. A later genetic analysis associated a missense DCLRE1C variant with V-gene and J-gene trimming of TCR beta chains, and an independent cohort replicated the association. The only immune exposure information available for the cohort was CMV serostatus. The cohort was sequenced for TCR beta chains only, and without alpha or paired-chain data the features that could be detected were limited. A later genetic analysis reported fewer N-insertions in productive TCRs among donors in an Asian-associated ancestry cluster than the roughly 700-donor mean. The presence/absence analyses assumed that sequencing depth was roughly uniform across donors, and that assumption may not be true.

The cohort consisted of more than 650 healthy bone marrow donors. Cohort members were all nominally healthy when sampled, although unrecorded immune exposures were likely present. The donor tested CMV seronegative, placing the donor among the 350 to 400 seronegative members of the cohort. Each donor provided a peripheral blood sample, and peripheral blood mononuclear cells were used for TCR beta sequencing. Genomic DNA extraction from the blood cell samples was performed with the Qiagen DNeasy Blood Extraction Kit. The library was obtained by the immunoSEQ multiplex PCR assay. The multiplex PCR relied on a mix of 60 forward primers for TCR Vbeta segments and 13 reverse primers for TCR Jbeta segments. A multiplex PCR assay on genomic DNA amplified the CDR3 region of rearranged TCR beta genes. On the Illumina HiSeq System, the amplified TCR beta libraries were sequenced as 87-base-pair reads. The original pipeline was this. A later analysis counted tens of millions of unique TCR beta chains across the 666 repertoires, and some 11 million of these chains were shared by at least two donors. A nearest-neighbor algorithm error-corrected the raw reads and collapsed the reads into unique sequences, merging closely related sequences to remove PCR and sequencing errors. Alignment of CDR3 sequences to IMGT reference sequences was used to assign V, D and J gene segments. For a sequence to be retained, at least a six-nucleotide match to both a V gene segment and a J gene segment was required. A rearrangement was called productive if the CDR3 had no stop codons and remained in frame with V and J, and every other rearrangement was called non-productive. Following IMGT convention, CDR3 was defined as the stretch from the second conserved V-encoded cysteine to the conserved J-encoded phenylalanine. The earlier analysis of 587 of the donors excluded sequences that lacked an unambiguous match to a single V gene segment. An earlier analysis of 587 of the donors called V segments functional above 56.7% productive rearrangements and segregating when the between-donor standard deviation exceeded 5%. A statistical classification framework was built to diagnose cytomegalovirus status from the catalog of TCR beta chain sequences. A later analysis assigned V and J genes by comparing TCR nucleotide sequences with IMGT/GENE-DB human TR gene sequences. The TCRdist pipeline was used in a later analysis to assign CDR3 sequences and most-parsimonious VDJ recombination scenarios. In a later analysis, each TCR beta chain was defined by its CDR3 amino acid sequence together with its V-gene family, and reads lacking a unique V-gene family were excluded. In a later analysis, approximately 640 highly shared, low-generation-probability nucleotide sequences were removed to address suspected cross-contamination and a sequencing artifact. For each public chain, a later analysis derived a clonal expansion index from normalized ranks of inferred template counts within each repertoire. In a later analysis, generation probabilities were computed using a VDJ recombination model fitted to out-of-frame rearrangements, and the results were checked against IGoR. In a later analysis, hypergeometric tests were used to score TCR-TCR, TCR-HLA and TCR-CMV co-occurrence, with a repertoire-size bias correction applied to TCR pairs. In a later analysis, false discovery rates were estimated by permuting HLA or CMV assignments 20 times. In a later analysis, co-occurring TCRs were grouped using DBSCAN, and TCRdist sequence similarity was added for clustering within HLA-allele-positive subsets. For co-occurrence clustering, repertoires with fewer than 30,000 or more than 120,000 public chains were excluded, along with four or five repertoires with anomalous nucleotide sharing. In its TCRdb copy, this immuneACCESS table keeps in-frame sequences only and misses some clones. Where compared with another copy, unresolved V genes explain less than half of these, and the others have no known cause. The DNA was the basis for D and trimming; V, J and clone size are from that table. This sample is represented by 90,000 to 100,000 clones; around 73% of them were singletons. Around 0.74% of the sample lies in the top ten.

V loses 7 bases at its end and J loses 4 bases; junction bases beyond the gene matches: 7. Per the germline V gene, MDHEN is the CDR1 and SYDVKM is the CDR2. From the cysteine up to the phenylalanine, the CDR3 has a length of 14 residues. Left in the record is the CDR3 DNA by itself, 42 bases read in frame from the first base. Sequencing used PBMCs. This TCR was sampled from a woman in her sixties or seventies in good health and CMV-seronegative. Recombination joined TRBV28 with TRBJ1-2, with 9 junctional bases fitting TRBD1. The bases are TGTGCCAGCACCTGGACAGGGGTCGGCTATGGCTACACCTTC. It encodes CASTWTGVGYGYTF.